This T cell receptor (beta chain) comes out of a study of chemoradiotherapy in HPV16-positive cancers. Method: immunoSEQ multiplex PCR; TCRdb's copy keeps in-frame clones and lacks some. The profile shows fewer than 70,000 clones, about nine tenths of them singletons. J gave up 9 bases and V 5 bases, and 10 bases lay outside the gene matches. CDR1 is SGHTA, CDR2 FQGTGA, per germline. This CDR3 contains 15 residues. The sequences come from blood, collected from a patient who underwent chemoradiotherapy. This TCR came from a human donor with HPV-associated anogenital cancer. The J gene is TRBJ2-1, the V gene TRBV7-3; the match to TRBD2 covers 10 bases. The CDR3 here is CASSPLGLAEGEQFF. DNA for the CDR3: TGTGCCAGCAGCCCTCTAGGACTAGCGGAGGGTGAGCAGTTCTTC.